This T cell receptor (beta chain) was captured in a study of T cells in tuberculosis. The assay was immunoSEQ multiplex PCR, and TCRdb's table has in-frame clones only and misses some. Of around 23,000 clones detected, 70% to 85% appear once; the ten largest clones hold more than 12%. Time point defined: new active TB diagnosis, blood taken before or within 7 days of starting treatment. Tuberculosis was confirmed by positive sputum smear and/or M. tuberculosis culture. Per germline, CDR1 GTSNPN and CDR2 SVGIG (reference sequence). The CDR3 length is 11 residues. Trimming took 8 bases from V and 5 from J, leaving 13 bases between them. Of note for this clone: Its target is unknown.

General study findings and limits: Smaller alpha distances in active tuberculosis partly reflected shorter CDR3-alpha lengths.

The chain carries TRBV30 and TRBJ2-7; a weak D match, TRBD1 (6 bases). Sequences were derived from PBMCs, sampled at tuberculosis diagnosis. The source is an adult with tuberculosis. CDR3: CARVDRNEQYF. For the CDR3, the DNA is TGTGCCCGCGTTGACAGGAACGAGCAGTACTTC.